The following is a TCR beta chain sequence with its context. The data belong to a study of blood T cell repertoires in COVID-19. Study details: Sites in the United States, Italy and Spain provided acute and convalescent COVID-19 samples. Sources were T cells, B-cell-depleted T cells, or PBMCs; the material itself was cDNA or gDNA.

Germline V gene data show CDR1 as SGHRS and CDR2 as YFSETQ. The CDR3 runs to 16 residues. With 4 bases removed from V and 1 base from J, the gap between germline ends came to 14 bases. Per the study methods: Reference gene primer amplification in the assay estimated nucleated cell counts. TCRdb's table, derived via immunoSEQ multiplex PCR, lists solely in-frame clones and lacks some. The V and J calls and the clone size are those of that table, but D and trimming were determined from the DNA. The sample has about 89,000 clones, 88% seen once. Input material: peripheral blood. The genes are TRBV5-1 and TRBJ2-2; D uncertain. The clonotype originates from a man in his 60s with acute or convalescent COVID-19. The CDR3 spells CASSNRHQGNTGELFF. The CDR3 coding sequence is TGCGCCAGCAGCAACAGACACCAAGGGAACACCGGGGAGCTGTTTTTT.